These 17 T cell receptor beta chains were sequenced from one sample in a study of identical twins. TCRdb passed the 5' RACE reads through MiXCR, listing each CDR3 protein once. The table has fewer than 250,000 distinct CDR3 sequences, approximately 15% seen once. These data were also filed under a second study, of T cells expressing NK-cell markers.

The sequenced material came from CD8+ T cells sorted from blood. All receptors come from a woman aged 18-30 years in good health.

As DNA, the CDR3 is TGTGCCAGCAGTCCGATCAACCGGGTCCTCTACGAGCAGTACTTC. This encodes CASSPINRVLYEQYF. This rearrangement joins TRBV27 to TRBJ2-7, with unresolved D. The germline V gene encodes CDR1 MNHEY and CDR2 SMNVEV (reference sequence). CDR3 size: 15 residues. Trimming removed 5 bases from V and 3 bases from J, with 17 bases in between.

This clonotype was detected a few times. The chain links TRBV6-5 to TRBJ2-7, with 7 bases lining up with TRBD1. Germline CDR1 and CDR2: MNHEY and SVGAGI. V lost 8 bases to trimming and J lost 2 bases; unmatched junction nucleotides: 3. CDR3 length equals 12 residues. The CDR3 sequence is CASQGQTYEQYF. The CDR3 coding sequence is TGTGCCAGCCAGGGACAGACCTACGAGCAGTACTTC.

The gene calls are TRBV29-1 and TRBJ2-3; no clear D gene. Germline V gene data show CDR1 as SQVTM and CDR2 as ANQGSEA. The CDR3 is made up of 14 amino acids. V was trimmed by 3 bases and J by 1 base, leaving 11 bases between them. CDR3 sequence reads: CSVDANVGTDTQYF. Written as DNA, the CDR3 is TGCAGCGTTGACGCGAACGTGGGCACAGATACGCAGTATTTT.

This rearrangement joins TRBV7-9 to TRBJ2-7; the D is unclear. Germline loops: CDR1 SEHNR, CDR2 FQNEAQ (reference sequence). V shed 5 bases and J shed 6 bases, with 20 bases lying between them. This CDR3 has 15 amino acids. The CDR3 nucleotides are TGTGCCAGCAGCGTCGATACCCCTAGAACTTCCGAGCAGTACTTC. This codes for CASSVDTPRTSEQYF.

There are many counts of this clonotype. The genes are TRBV7-9 and TRBJ2-2; D is unclear. V was clipped by 5 bases and J by 4 bases, with 5 bases between them. The germline CDR1 and CDR2 sequences are SEHNR and FQNEAQ (reference sequence). CDR3 length: 12 amino acids. CDR3 region: CASSVLTGELFF. In DNA, the CDR3 is TGTGCCAGCAGCGTCCTCACCGGGGAGCTGTTTTTT.

This rearrangement joins TRBV11-2 to TRBJ2-7; 7 nucleotides agree with TRBD1. This CDR3 contains 15 residues. Germline V lookup: CDR1 SGHAT, CDR2 FQNNGV. After removal of 3 bases from V and 2 bases from J, the junction contained 7 bases not matched to a gene. DNA for the CDR3: TGTGCCAGCAGCTTGGGGCCGCAGGGGGCCTACGAGCAGTACTTC. It is translated as CASSLGPQGAYEQYF.

This clonotype appeared many times. The rearrangement uses TRBV27 and TRBJ1-4; 10 nucleotides line up with TRBD1. Losses at the gene ends were 5 bases for V and 6 bases for J; bases not matched to a gene: 3. Per germline, CDR1 MNHEY and CDR2 SMNVEV (reference sequence). The CDR3 consists of 14 residues. The CDR3 region is CASSGTGDDEKLFF. The CDR3 nucleotides read TGTGCCAGCAGTGGGACAGGGGATGATGAAAAACTGTTTTTT.

This chain links TRBV7-9 with TRBJ2-7, with no clear D. The CDR3 totals 15 residues. Germline V gene sequence: CDR1 SEHNR, CDR2 FQNEAQ (reference sequence). Trimming cost V 3 bases and J 2 bases, with 14 bases left between them. CDR3 coding DNA: TGTGCCAGCAGCTTGATCAAGGGTGAAGCCTACGAGCAGTACTTC. Its translation: CASSLIKGEAYEQYF.

This clonotype came up a few times. The rearrangement joins TRBV20-1 to TRBJ2-1; D uncertain. V gave up 5 bases and J gave up 3 bases, with 5 bases separating them. The length of the CDR3 is 11 residues. CDR1 is DFQATT, CDR2 SNEGSKA, per germline (reference sequence). The CDR3 loop is CSAHYYNEQFF. The CDR3 DNA sequence: TGCAGTGCTCATTACTACAATGAGCAGTTCTTC.

The sample holds a few counts of this clonotype. This sequence joins TRBV3-1 and TRBJ1-1; D may be TRBD1 (5 bases). The germline CDR1 and CDR2 sequences are LGHDT and YNNKEL (reference sequence). The V end was cut by 2 bases, the J end by 1 base, with 11 bases between. There are 15 residues in the CDR3. The CDR3 is CASSQPTGPNTEAFF. CDR3 bases: TGTGCCAGCAGCCAACCTACAGGACCGAACACTGAAGCTTTCTTT.

This clonotype was found a few times. V and J are TRBV20-1 and TRBJ2-1; 7 nucleotides align to TRBD2. The CDR3 spans 16 residues. From germline, CDR1 is DFQATT and CDR2 SNEGSKA (reference sequence). V lost 0 bases and J lost 3; bases outside the gene matches: 8. The DNA for the CDR3 is TGCAGTGCTAGAGATGTCGCAACGGGAGGCTACAATGAGCAGTTCTTC. It codes for CSARDVATGGYNEQFF.

This clonotype has more than one count but fewer than ten. This sequence joins TRBV4-3 and TRBJ2-7, with D perhaps TRBD1 (6 bases). The ends were cut back, 0 bases at V and 0 bases at J, with 12 bases in the middle. The CDR3 consists of 16 residues. CDR1 and CDR2 (germline): LGHNA, YSLEER. This CDR3 is CASSQDWGRSSYEQYF. The CDR3 bases are TGCGCCAGCAGCCAAGATTGGGGGCGAAGCTCCTACGAGCAGTACTTC.

The sample holds a few counts of this clonotype. V usage is TRBV6-5 and J usage is TRBJ2-1; 9 bases match TRBD2. The trim removed 5 bases at V and 7 bases at J, leaving 9 bases unmatched. Germline loops: CDR1 MNHEY, CDR2 SVGAGI. This CDR3 has 15 amino acids. In DNA form, the CDR3 reads TGTGCCAGCAGTACTCTAGCGGGACCCCTAAATGAGCAGTTCTTC. The encoded protein is CASSTLAGPLNEQFF.

The V and J genes are TRBV15 and TRBJ1-6; 9 nucleotides match TRBD1. The CDR3 is made up of 12 amino acids. V lost 8 bases to trimming and J lost 8 bases; unmatched junction nucleotides: 1. Germline values: CDR1 LNHNV, CDR2 YYDKDF (reference sequence). The DNA for the CDR3 is TGTGCCACCGGGACAGGGTATTCACCCCTCCACTTT. This gives the protein CATGTGYSPLHF.

J is TRBJ2-7 and V is TRBV12-3 or TRBV12-4, with 7 bases fitting TRBD1. V was clipped by 8 bases and J by 7 bases; unmatched bases: 8. CDR3 length: 12 amino acids. In nucleotides, the CDR3 is TGTGCCAGCTCCCAGGGGGTGGGAGAGCAGTACTTC. This codes for CASSQGVGEQYF.

The rearrangement uses TRBV29-1 and TRBJ2-2, with TRBD1 matching over 7 bases. The CDR3 has 14 amino acids. From germline, CDR1 is SQVTM and CDR2 ANQGSEA. With V trimmed by 1 base and J by 4 bases, 3 bases remained unmatched. The CDR3 protein is CSVEGTGATGELFF. The CDR3, as DNA: TGCAGCGTTGAAGGTACAGGGGCCACCGGGGAGCTGTTTTTT.

This clonotype was counted only a few times. The chain has TRBV24-1 and TRBJ1-1; the D is unclear. The V end was cut by 3 bases, the J end by 7 bases, with 11 bases between. This CDR3 comprises 13 residues. The germline V gene encodes CDR1 KGHDR and CDR2 SFDVKD. Written as DNA, the CDR3 is TGTGCCACCAGTGATCCCCTGACGAATGAAGCTTTCTTT. It codes for CATSDPLTNEAFF.